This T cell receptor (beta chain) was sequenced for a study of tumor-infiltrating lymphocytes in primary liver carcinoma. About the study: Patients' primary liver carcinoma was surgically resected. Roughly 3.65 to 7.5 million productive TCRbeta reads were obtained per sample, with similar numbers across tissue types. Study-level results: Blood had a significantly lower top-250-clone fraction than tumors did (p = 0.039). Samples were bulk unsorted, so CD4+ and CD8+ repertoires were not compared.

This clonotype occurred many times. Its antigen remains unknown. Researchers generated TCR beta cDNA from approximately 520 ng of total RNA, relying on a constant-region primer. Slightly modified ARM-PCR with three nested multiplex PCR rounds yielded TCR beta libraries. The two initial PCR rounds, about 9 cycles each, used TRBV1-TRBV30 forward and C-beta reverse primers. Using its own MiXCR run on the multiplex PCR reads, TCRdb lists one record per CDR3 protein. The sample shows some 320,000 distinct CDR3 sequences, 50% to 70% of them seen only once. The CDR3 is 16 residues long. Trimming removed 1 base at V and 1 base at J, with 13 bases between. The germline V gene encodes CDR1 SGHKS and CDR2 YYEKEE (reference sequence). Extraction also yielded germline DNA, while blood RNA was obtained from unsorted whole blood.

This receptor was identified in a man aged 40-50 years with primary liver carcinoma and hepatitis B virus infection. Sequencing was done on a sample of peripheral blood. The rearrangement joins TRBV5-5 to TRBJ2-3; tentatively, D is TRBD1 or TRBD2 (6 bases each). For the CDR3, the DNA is TGTGCCAGCAGCTTGAGGGGGGCGCCGGGCACAGATACGCAGTATTTT. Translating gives CASSLRGAPGTDTQYF.